Sequencing of this T cell receptor (beta chain) was carried out in a study of blood T cell repertoires in COVID-19. Trimming left V 1 base short and J 2 bases short, with 12 bases between. Per germline, CDR1 MGHRA and CDR2 YSYEKL. The CDR3 totals 15 residues. Per the authors' pipeline: Amplification with reference gene primers provided the estimates of nucleated cell counts. Repertoires were generated with immunoSEQ multiplex PCR, while TCRdb's copy carries only in-frame clones and drops some. From that table come the V and J calls and clone size; the DNA was used to work out D and trimming. The sample has 400,000 or so clones, around 87% seen once; the top ten hold around 1.1%. Study members were between roughly 18 and 100 years old and lived in 20 to 30 US regions. Two negative PCRs, clearance, or symptom resolution characterized the recovered Cohort 3 donors.

This clonotype was obtained from a man in his thirties or forties who had recovered from COVID-19. The rearrangement joins TRBV4-1 to TRBJ2-7; D may be TRBD1 (6 bases). Sample: PBMCs or T cells enriched from blood (not recorded which). The CDR3 loop is CASSQGGQLAYEQYF. In DNA form, the CDR3 reads TGCGCCAGCAGCCAAGGGGGACAATTAGCCTACGAGCAGTACTTC.